The clone carrying this TCR beta chain was detected only a few times. Collection of 8.5 to 10 milliliters of peripheral blood was performed for each donor. Isolated per sample were at least 6 million PBMCs. The extraction recovered at least 6 micrograms of total RNA per sample. There are 14 residues in the CDR3. Germline V gives CDR1 SQVTM, CDR2 ANQGSEA. With 4 bases clipped from V and 2 bases from J, the junction kept 3 bases outside the gene matches. This record belongs to a study of blood T cells in healthy people across ages. A second PCR of roughly 6 to 12 cycles used a sample-barcoded 5' primer and a J-beta primer mix. TCRdb re-called the 5' RACE reads through MiXCR, storing one row per CDR3 protein. The sample includes roughly 1.5 million distinct CDR3 sequences, 35% to 45% seen only once; the top ten take 4%.

The source material was blood. This chain joins TRBV29-1 and TRBJ1-3; TRBD1 aligns across 9 bases. This TCR derives from a woman aged 18-29 years in good health. In DNA, the CDR3 is TGCAGCGTTGGGGGACAGGGAGCTGGAAACACCATATATTTT. This sequence encodes CSVGGQGAGNTIYF. Full variable domain (remainder filled in from reference TRBV29-1 and TRBJ1-3): SAVISQKPSRDICQRGTSLTIQCQVDSQVTMMFWYRQQPGQSLTLIATANQGSEATYESGFVIDKFPISRPNLTFSTLTVSNMSPEDSSIYLCSVGGQGAGNTIYFGEGSWLTVV.